Each of the 24 T cell receptor beta chains below was sequenced from the same sample in a study of blood T cell repertoires in COVID-19. The repertoire was sequenced with immunoSEQ multiplex PCR; TCRdb's copy has only in-frame clones and lacks some. Seen here are roughly 200,000 clones, around 83% observed once, and the top ten hold approximately 8%. The sample was peripheral blood. Receptor source: a woman aged 55-70 years with acute or convalescent COVID-19.

V is TRBV13 and J is TRBJ2-4, with 9 nucleotides matching TRBD1. The length of the CDR3 is 17 residues. CDR1 and CDR2 from the germline V gene are PRHDT and FYEKMQ (reference sequence). Trimming took 0 bases from V and 3 from J; bases not matched to a gene: 6. The CDR3 loop reads CASSLGYRGLDKNIQYF. In nucleotides, the CDR3 is TGTGCCAGCAGCTTAGGGTACAGGGGGCTTGACAAAAACATTCAGTACTTC.

This chain joins TRBV9 and TRBJ2-2; D is ambiguous. The germline gives CDR1 SGDLS, CDR2 YYNGEE. Between the trimmed V and J ends, which lost 6 bases and 7 bases, there was a span of 10 bases. The CDR3 loop spans 12 amino acids. The DNA for the CDR3 is TGTGCCAGCACCCACCGGAGCGGGGAGCTGTTTTTT. This gives the protein CASTHRSGELFF.

In nucleotides, the CDR3 is TGTGCCAGCTCTCGGGGATACAATGAGCAGTTCTTC. Its protein is CASSRGYNEQFF. The J gene is TRBJ2-1, the V gene TRBV3-1 (or the pseudogene TRBV3-2); the D gene is possibly TRBD2 (5 bases). The germline CDR1 and CDR2 sequences are LGHDT and YNNKEL (reference sequence). There are 12 residues in the CDR3. V was shortened by 8 bases and J by 4 bases, with 9 bases between the two germline ends.

V is TRBV6-5 and J is TRBJ2-2; 8 nucleotides align to TRBD1. There are 14 residues in the CDR3. In germline, CDR1 is MNHEY, CDR2 SVGAGI. Germline trimming cut 7 bases from V and 4 bases from J; bases unmatched to any gene: 5. CDR3 coding DNA: TGTGCCAGCAAACAGGGGGTCTTCACCGGGGAGCTGTTTTTT. This translates into CASKQGVFTGELFF.

This chain uses TRBV6-2 or TRBV6-3 with TRBJ2-7; 8 nucleotides match TRBD2. Per the germline V gene, CDR1 is MNHEY and CDR2 is SVGEGT. The V and J ends lost 6 bases and 3 bases, in that order; junction bases with no gene match: 13. CDR3 length: 16 amino acids. In DNA form, the CDR3 reads TGTGCCAGCAGCTCGATTAGAGGGACTAGACACTACGAGCAGTACGTC. It is translated as CASSSIRGTRHYEQYV.

V and J are TRBV7-6 and TRBJ2-1, with 10 bases fitting TRBD2. This CDR3 comprises 16 residues. With V trimmed by 4 bases and J by 2 bases, 5 bases remained unmatched. Germline CDR1 reads SGHVS; CDR2 reads FNYEAQ. The CDR3 DNA follows: TGTGCCAGCAGCTCTAGCGGGAGAGAGGCCTACAATGAGCAGTTCTTC. Amino acids: CASSSSGREAYNEQFF.

CDR3 sequence (DNA): TGTGCCAGTAGTATTGGACAGTTGAACACTGAAGCTTTCTTT. It codes for CASSIGQLNTEAFF. The chain carries TRBV19 and TRBJ1-1, with D perhaps matching TRBD1 (6 bases). The CDR3 runs to 14 residues. V was cut by 3 bases and J by 0 bases, with 8 bases left in between. CDR1 is LNHDA, CDR2 SQIVND, per germline (reference sequence).

The chain recombines TRBV3-1 (or the pseudogene TRBV3-2) with TRBJ2-1, with unresolved D. Germline assignment: CDR1 LGHDT and CDR2 YNNKEL (reference sequence). Trimming shortened V by 5 bases and J by 8 bases, and 7 bases separated the two germline ends. The CDR3 extends over 11 amino acids. CDR3 residues: CASSLLDEQFF. Written as DNA, the CDR3 is TGTGCCAGCAGCTTACTCGATGAGCAGTTCTTC.

This chain links TRBV28 with TRBJ2-2, with 8 bases aligning to TRBD2. Losses at the gene ends were 4 bases for V and 0 bases for J; bases not matched to a gene: 7. The CDR3 is 17 residues long. Germline lookup yields CDR1 MDHEN and CDR2 SYDVKM. CDR3 region: CASSSPLGGANTGELFF. The CDR3 bases are TGTGCCAGCAGTTCCCCTCTCGGGGGGGCGAACACCGGGGAGCTGTTTTTT.

The rearrangement links TRBV2 to TRBJ2-1; 11 nucleotides line up with TRBD2. The V gene's germline CDR1 is SNHLY and CDR2 FYNNEI. The length of the CDR3 is 17 residues. V shed 3 bases, J shed 8 bases, and the junction held 12 bases outside the gene matches. The CDR3 DNA sequence: TGTGCCAGCAGTGAGTTGATAGCGGGAGGGCTCGTGGATGAGCAGTTCTTC. This translates into CASSELIAGGLVDEQFF.

This chain links TRBV30 with TRBJ2-5; D possibly corresponds to TRBD2 (6 bases). CDR1 GTSNPN and CDR2 SVGIG come from the germline V gene (reference sequence). V dropped 0 bases and J dropped 5 bases, with 7 bases sitting between them. The CDR3 consists of 12 residues. The CDR3 nucleotides read TGTGCCTGGAGTGTAGGAGGGGAGACCCAGTACTTC. It yields the protein CAWSVGGETQYF.

The rearrangement joins TRBV18 to TRBJ2-5; D is undetermined. The V gene lost 2 bases and the J gene lost 2 bases, with 9 bases spanning the gap. Per germline, CDR1 KGHSH and CDR2 LQKENI. The CDR3 contains 14 residues. In DNA, the CDR3 is TGTGCCAGCTCACCATTTCTATTACAAGAGACCCAGTACTTC. This codes for CASSPFLLQETQYF.

The V call is TRBV19, the J call TRBJ1-4; no clear D gene. Trimming shortened V by 6 bases and J by 0 bases, and 14 bases separated the two germline ends. Germline V gene data show CDR1 as LNHDA and CDR2 as SQIVND (reference sequence). The CDR3 has 16 amino acids. CDR3 bases: TGTGCCAGTAGGCCCGTAAACTTTGCAACTAATGAAAAACTGTTTTTT. It yields the protein CASRPVNFATNEKLFF.

V gene TRBV27 combines with J gene TRBJ2-7; 11 bases are a match to TRBD1. V trimming: 4 bases; J trimming: 3 bases; junction bases outside the gene matches: 2. The germline gives CDR1 MNHEY, CDR2 SMNVEV (reference sequence). The CDR3 is 14 residues long. The CDR3 bases are TGTGCCAGCAGTTCCGGGACAGGGGGCTACGAGCAGTACTTC. Its translation is CASSSGTGGYEQYF.

The chain couples TRBV9 to TRBJ1-1, with a weak D call TRBD1 (6 bases). The germline CDR1 and CDR2 sequences are SGDLS and YYNGEE. V was clipped by 4 bases and J by 6 bases, with 16 bases between them. CDR3 length: 14 residues. The CDR3 sequence: CASSPQGGNSEAFF. For the CDR3, the DNA is TGTGCCAGCAGCCCGCAAGGGGGAAACTCTGAAGCTTTCTTT.

This chain joins TRBV6-1 and TRBJ2-7, with 11 nucleotides matching TRBD2. This CDR3 has 15 amino acids. The junction had 6 bases not matched to a gene; V was cut back by 3 bases and J by 5 bases. CDR1 and CDR2 (germline): MNHNS, SASEGT. The CDR3 is CASSETLAGENEQYF. The CDR3 nucleotides are TGTGCCAGCAGTGAGACACTAGCGGGAGAGAACGAGCAGTACTTC.

The chain uses TRBV7-9 and TRBJ2-1; D remains unclear. V lost 2 bases and J lost 0, with 8 bases in between. Germline CDR1 and CDR2: SEHNR and FQNEAQ (reference sequence). The CDR3 sequence is 15 residues long. Written as DNA, the CDR3 is TGTGCCAGCAGCTTAATCCCCAGCTCCTACAATGAGCAGTTCTTC. Protein sequence: CASSLIPSSYNEQFF.

Only a few counts were recorded for this clone. V is TRBV25-1 and J is TRBJ2-3; 10 bases are a match to TRBD2. The CDR3 length is 15 residues. Germline CDR1 is MGHDK and CDR2 is SYGVNS. The junction had 6 bases not matched to a gene; V was cut back by 5 bases and J by 4 bases. As DNA, the CDR3 is TGTGCCAGCAGTAGCGGGAGGGCCGTCGCAGATACGCAGTATTTT. Protein sequence: CASSSGRAVADTQYF.

This sequence joins TRBV6-5 and TRBJ1-1; TRBD1 aligns across 7 bases. Germline loops: CDR1 MNHEY, CDR2 SVGAGI. Losses at the gene ends were 4 bases for V and 1 base for J; bases not matched to a gene: 9. There are 16 residues in the CDR3. CDR3 residues: CASSFPGTASNTEAFF. The CDR3 region has the DNA TGTGCCAGCAGTTTTCCCGGGACAGCATCGAACACTGAAGCTTTCTTT.

This clone was counted a few times. The chain combines TRBV9 with TRBJ2-2, with D possibly TRBD2 on 7 matching bases. The germline V gene encodes CDR1 SGDLS and CDR2 YYNGEE. V dropped 3 bases and J dropped 6 bases, with 15 bases sitting between them. The CDR3 is made up of 15 amino acids. CDR3 bases: TGTGCCAGCAGCGGGTACCTCGGGGGGCCCGGGGAGCTGTTTTTT. It yields the protein CASSGYLGGPGELFF. Based on the CDR3 plus reference TRBV9 and TRBJ2-2, the full variable domain is DSGVTQTPKHLITATGQRVTLRCSPRSGDLSVYWYQQSLDQGLQFLIQYYNGEERAKGNILERFSAQQFPDLHSELNLSSLELGDSALYFCASSGYLGGPGELFFGEGSRLTVL.

The rearrangement joins TRBV12-3 or TRBV12-4 to TRBJ1-2; the match to TRBD1 covers 7 bases. This CDR3 region has 13 residues. V lost 5 bases, J lost 4 bases, and 4 bases stayed unmatched. CDR3 in DNA: TGTGCCAGCAGTCCCGGGACAGTCTATGGCTACACCTTC. Protein: CASSPGTVYGYTF.

The chain links TRBV7-9 to TRBJ1-1; TRBD1 is a possible D gene (5 bases). The length of the CDR3 is 13 residues. With 5 bases removed from V and 1 base from J, the gap between germline ends came to 8 bases. CDR1 and CDR2 from the germline V gene are SEHNR and FQNEAQ (reference sequence). In nucleotides, the CDR3 is TGTGCCAGCAGCCCAACAGGGAACACTGAAGCTTTCTTT. Amino acids: CASSPTGNTEAFF.

This sequence joins TRBV7-2 and TRBJ2-1; 8 nucleotides align to TRBD2. Germline lookup yields CDR1 SGHTA and CDR2 FQGNSA. The CDR3 runs to 15 residues. V was pared by 2 bases and J by 6 bases, with 6 bases of the junction left unmatched. The CDR3: CASSLRLAPPNEQFF. The CDR3 DNA reads TGTGCCAGCAGCTTAAGACTAGCGCCTCCCAATGAGCAGTTCTTC.

The chain recombines TRBV28 with TRBJ2-1, with TRBD2 as a possible D gene (5 bases). There are 14 residues in the CDR3. Germline-derived CDR1 and CDR2 are MDHEN and SYDVKM. V lost 4 bases, J lost 9 bases, and 16 bases lay in between. The CDR3 here is CASSYGSSRGEQFF. The DNA of the CDR3 is TGTGCCAGCAGTTACGGGTCCTCCCGGGGTGAGCAGTTCTTC.